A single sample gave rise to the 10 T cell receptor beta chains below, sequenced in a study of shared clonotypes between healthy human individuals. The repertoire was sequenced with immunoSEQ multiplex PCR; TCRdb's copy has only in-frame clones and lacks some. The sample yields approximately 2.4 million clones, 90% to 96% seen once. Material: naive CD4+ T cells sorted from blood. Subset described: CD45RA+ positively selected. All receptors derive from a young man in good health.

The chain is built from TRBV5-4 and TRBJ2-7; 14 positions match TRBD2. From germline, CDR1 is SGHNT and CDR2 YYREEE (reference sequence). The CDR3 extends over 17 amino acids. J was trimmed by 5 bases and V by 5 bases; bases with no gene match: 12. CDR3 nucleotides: TGTGCCAGCAGTCGTACCGGGACTAGCGGGAGAAGCGACGAGCAGTACTTC. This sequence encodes CASSRTGTSGRSDEQYF.

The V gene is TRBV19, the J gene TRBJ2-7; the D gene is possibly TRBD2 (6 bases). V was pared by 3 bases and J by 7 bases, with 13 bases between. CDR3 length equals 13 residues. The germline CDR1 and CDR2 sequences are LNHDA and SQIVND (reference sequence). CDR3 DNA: TGTGCCAGTAGTATTTCGACCAGCGGGGAGCAGTACTTC. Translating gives CASSISTSGEQYF.

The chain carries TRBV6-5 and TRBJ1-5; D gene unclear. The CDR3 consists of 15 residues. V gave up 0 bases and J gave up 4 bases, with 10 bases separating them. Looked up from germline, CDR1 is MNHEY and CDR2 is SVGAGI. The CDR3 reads CASSYSDTGNQPQHF. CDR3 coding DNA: TGTGCCAGCAGTTACTCTGATACGGGAAATCAGCCCCAGCATTTT.

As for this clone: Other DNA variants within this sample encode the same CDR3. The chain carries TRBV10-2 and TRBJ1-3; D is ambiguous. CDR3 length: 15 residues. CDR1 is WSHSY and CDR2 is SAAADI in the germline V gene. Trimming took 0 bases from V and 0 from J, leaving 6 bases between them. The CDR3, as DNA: TGCGCCAGCAGTGAGTCTGGAGGCTCTGGAAACACCATATATTTT. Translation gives CASSESGGSGNTIYF.

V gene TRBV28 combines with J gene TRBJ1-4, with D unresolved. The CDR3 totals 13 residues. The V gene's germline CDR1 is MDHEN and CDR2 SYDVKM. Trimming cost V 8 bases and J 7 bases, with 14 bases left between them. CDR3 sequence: CASGWGEGEKLFF. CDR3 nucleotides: TGTGCCAGCGGCTGGGGTGAAGGTGAAAAACTGTTTTTT.

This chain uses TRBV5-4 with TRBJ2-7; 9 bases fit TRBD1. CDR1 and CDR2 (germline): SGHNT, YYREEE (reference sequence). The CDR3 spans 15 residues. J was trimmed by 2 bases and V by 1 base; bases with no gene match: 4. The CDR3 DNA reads TGTGCCAGCAGCTTGCTGGGACAGGGAGCCTACGAGCAGTACTTC. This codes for CASSLLGQGAYEQYF. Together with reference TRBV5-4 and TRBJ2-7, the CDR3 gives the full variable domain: ETGVTQSPTHLIKTRGQQVTLRCSSQSGHNTVSWYQQALGQGPQFIFQYYREEENGRGNFPPRFSGLQFPNYSSELNVNALELDDSALYLCASSLLGQGAYEQYFGPGTRLTVT.

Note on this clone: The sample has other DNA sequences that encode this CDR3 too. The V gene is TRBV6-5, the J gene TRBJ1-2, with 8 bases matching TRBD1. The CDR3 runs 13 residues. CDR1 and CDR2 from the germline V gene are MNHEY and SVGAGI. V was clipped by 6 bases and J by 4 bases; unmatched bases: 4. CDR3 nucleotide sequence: TGTGCCAGCAGACCCACAGGGGGCTATGGCTACACCTTC. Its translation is CASRPTGGYGYTF.

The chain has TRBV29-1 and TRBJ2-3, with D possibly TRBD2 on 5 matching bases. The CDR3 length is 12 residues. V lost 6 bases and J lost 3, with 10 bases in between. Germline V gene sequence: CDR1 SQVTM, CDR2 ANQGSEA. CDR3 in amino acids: CSVNGVTDTQYF. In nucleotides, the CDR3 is TGCAGCGTCAACGGGGTGACAGATACGCAGTATTTT.

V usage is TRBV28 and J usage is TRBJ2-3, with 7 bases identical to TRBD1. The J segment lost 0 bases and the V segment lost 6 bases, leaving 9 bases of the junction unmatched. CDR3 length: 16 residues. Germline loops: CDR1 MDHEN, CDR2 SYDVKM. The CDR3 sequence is CASSVPGGTSTDTQYF. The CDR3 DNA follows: TGTGCCAGCAGCGTACCAGGGGGAACTAGCACAGATACGCAGTATTTT. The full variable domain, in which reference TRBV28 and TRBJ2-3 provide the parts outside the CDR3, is DVKVTQSSRYLVKRTGEKVFLECVQDMDHENMFWYRQDPGLGLRLIYFSYDVKMKEKGDIPEGYSVSREKKERFSLILESASTNQTSMYLCASSVPGGTSTDTQYFGPGTRLTVL.

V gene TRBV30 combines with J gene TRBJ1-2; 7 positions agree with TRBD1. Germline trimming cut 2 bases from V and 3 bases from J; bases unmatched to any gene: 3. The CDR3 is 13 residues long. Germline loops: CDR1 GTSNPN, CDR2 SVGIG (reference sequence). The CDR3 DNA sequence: TGTGCCTGGAGTCGGGACAGCGACTATGGCTACACCTTC. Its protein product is CAWSRDSDYGYTF.